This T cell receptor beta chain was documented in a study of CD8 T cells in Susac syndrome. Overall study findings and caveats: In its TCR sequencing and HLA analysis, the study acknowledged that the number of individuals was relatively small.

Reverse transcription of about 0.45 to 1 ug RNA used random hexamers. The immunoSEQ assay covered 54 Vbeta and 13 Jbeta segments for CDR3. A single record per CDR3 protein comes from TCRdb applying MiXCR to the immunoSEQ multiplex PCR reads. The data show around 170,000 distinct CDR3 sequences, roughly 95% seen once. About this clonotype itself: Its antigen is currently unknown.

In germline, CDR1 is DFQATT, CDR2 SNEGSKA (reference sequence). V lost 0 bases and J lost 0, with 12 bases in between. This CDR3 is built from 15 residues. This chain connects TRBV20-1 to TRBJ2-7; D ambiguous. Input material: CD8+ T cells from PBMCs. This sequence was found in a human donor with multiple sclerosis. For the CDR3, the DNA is TGCAGTGCTAGAGATGGGCAGGTACCCTCCTACGAGCAGTACTTC. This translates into CSARDGQVPSYEQYF.